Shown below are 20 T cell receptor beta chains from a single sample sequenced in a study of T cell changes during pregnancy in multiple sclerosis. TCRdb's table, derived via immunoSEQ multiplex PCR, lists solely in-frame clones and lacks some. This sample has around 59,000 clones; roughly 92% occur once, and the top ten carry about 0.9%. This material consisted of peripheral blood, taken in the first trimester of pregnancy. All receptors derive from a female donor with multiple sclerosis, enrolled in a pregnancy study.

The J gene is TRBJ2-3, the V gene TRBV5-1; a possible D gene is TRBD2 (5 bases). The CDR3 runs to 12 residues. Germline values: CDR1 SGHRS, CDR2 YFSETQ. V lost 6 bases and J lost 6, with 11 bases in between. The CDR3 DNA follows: TGCGCCAGCATCGTACTAGATGATACGCAGTATTTT. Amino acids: CASIVLDDTQYF. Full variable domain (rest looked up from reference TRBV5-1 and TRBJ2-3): KAGVTQTPRYLIKTRGQQVTLSCSPISGHRSVSWYQQTPGQGLQFLFEYFSETQRNKGNFPGRFSGRQFSNSRSEMNVSTLELGDSALYLCASIVLDDTQYFGPGTRLTVL.

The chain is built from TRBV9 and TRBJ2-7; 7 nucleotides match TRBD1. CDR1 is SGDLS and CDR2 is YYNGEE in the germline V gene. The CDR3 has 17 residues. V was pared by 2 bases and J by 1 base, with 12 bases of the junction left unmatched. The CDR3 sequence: CASSVNPRAGGSYEQYF. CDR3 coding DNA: TGTGCCAGCAGCGTTAATCCGCGCGCAGGGGGATCCTACGAGCAGTACTTC.

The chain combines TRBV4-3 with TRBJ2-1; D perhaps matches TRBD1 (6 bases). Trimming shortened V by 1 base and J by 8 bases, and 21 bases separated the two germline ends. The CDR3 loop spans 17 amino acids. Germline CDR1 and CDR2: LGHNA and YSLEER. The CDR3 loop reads CASSQVESAGASYEQFF. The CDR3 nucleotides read TGCGCCAGCAGCCAAGTCGAGTCCGCAGGGGCTTCCTATGAGCAGTTCTTC.

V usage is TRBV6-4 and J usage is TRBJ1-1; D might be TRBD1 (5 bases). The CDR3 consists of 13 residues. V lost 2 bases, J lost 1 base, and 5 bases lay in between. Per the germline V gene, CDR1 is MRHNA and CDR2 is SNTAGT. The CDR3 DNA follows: TGTGCCAGCAGTGACCAGGGGAACACTGAAGCTTTCTTT. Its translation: CASSDQGNTEAFF.

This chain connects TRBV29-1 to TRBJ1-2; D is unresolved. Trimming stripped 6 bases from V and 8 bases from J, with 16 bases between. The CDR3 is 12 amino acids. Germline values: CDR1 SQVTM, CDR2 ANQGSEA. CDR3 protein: CSVWTTEGGYTF. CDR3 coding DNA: TGCAGCGTATGGACTACCGAAGGAGGCTACACCTTC.

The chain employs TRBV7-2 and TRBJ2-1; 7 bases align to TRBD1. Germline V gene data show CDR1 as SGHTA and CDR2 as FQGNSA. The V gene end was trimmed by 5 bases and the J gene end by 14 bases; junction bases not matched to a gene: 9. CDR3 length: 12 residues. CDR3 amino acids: CASSIPGQREFF. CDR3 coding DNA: TGTGCCAGCAGCATACCGGGACAGAGAGAGTTCTTC.

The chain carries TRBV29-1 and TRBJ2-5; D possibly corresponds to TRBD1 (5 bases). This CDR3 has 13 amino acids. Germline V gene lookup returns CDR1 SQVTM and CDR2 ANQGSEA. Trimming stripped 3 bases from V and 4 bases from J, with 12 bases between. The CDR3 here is CSVDDRVGETQYF. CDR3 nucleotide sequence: TGCAGCGTTGACGACAGAGTGGGAGAGACCCAGTACTTC. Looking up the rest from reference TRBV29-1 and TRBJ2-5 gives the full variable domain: SAVISQKPSRDICQRGTSLTIQCQVDSQVTMMFWYRQQPGQSLTLIATANQGSEATYESGFVIDKFPISRPNLTFSTLTVSNMSPEDSSIYLCSVDDRVGETQYFGPGTRLLVL.

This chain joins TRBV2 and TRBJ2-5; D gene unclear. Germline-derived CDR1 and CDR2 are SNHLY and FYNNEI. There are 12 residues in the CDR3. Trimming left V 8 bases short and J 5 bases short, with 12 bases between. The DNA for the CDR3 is TGTGCCAGCCTTGAGCGTGAGGAGACCCAGTACTTC. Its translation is CASLEREETQYF. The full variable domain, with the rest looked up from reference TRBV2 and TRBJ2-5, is EPEVTQTPSHQVTQMGQEVILRCVPISNHLYFYWYRQILGQKVEFLVSFYNNEISEKSEIFDDQFSVERPDGSNFTLKIRSTKLEDSAMYFCASLEREETQYFGPGTRLLVL.

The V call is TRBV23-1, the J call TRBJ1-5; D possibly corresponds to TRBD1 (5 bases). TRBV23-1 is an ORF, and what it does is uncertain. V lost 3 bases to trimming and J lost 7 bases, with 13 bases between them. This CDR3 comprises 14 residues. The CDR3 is CASSHRRADQPQHF. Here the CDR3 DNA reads TGCGCCAGCAGTCACCGCAGGGCGGACCAGCCCCAGCATTTT.

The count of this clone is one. The CDR3 protein is CASSHFSGGADTQYF. In nucleotides, the CDR3 is TGTGCCAGCAGCCATTTTAGCGGGGGGGCAGATACGCAGTATTTT. The chain links TRBV5-8 to TRBJ2-3; 11 positions agree with TRBD2. The CDR3 loop spans 15 amino acids. With V trimmed by 4 bases and J by 4 bases, 5 bases remained unmatched. The germline V gene encodes CDR1 SGHTS and CDR2 YDEGEE.

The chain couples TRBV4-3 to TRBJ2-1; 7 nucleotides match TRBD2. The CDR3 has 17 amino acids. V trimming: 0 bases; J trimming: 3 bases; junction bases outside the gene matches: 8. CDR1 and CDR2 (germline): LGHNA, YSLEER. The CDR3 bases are TGCGCCAGCAGCCAAGATCTAGCTAGCGGAGACTACAATGAGCAGTTCTTC. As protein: CASSQDLASGDYNEQFF.

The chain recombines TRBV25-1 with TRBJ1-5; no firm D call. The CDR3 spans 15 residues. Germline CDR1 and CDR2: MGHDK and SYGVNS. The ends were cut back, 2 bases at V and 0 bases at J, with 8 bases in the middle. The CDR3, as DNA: TGTGCCAGCAGTGAAGGTCAGATTAGCAATCAGCCCCAGCATTTT. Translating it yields CASSEGQISNQPQHF.

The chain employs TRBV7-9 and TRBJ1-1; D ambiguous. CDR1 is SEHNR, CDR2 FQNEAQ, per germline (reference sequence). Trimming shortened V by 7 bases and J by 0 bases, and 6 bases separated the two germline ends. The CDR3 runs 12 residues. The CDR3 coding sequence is TGTGCCAGCACCAGGCTGAACACTGAAGCTTTCTTT. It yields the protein CASTRLNTEAFF.

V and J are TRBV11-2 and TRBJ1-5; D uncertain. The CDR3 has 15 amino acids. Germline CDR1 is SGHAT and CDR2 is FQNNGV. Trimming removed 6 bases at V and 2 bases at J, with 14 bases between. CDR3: CASSREAGGNQPQHF. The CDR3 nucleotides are TGTGCCAGCAGTCGAGAAGCCGGGGGCAATCAGCCCCAGCATTTT.

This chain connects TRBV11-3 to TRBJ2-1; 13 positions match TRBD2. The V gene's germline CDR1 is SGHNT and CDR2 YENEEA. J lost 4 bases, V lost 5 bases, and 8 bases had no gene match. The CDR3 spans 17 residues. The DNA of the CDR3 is TGTGCCAGCAGCGCCCGACTAGCGGGGGGTCCTTACAATGAGCAGTTCTTC. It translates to CASSARLAGGPYNEQFF.

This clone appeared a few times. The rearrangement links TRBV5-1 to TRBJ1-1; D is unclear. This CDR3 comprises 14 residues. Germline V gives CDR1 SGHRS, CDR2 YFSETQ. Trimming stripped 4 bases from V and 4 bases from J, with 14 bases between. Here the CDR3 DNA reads TGCGCCAGCAGCCCCCCCGGAGGGAGCACTGAAGCTTTCTTT. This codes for CASSPPGGSTEAFF.

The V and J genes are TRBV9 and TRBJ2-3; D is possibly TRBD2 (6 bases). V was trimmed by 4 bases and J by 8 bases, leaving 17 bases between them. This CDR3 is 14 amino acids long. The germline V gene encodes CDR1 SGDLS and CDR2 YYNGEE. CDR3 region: CASSPKGGRGTQYF. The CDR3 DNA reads TGTGCCAGCAGCCCCAAAGGAGGGAGAGGTACGCAGTATTTT.

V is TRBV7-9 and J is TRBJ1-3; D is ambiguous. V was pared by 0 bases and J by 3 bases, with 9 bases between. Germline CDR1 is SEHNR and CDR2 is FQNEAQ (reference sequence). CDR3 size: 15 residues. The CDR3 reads CASSLAAGDGNTIYF. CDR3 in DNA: TGTGCCAGCAGCTTAGCGGCCGGGGATGGAAACACCATATATTTT.

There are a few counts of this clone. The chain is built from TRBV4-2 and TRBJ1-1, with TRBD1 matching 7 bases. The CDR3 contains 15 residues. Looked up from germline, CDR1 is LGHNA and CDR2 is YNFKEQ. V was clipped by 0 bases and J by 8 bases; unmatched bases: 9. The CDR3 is CASSQDLDRVSEAFF. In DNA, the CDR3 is TGTGCCAGCAGCCAAGATCTAGACAGGGTGAGCGAAGCTTTCTTT.

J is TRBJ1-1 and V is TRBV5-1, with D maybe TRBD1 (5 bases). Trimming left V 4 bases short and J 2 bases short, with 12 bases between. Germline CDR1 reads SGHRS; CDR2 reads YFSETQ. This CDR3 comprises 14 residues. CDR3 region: CASSPAGGNTEAFF. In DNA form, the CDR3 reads TGCGCCAGCAGCCCCGCGGGGGGAAACACTGAAGCTTTCTTT.